These T cell receptor beta chains were read from a single sample in a study of T cells after yellow fever vaccination. TCRdb used MiXCR to reprocess the 5' RACE reads, holding one entry per CDR3 protein. The table records about 360,000 distinct CDR3 sequences, under 7.5% of them present only once. The source was PBMCs, collected 5 days after the yellow fever booster vaccination. These receptors were obtained from a man aged 25-40 years who received the YFV17D yellow fever vaccine. CDR3s include the opening cysteine and the closing phenylalanine or tryptophan. A D gene is named only where the DNA matches it firmly. The listing skips clone size in some rows; elsewhere it reads once, few, many or a size class.

>TRBJ2-4|TRBV23-1|TRBD1|.
TGCGCCAGCAGATGCAGGGGGCCAAAAAACATTCAGTACTTC
CASRCRGPKNIQYF
>TRBJ2-1|TRBV4-3|.|few
TGCGCCAGCAGCCAGGGGGCCCATGAGCAGTTCTTC
CASSQGAHEQFF
>TRBJ2-7|TRBV5-1|.|.
TGCGCCAGCAGCTTGCCCCCCCAACCTGTCTACGAGCAGTACTTC
CASSLPPQPVYEQYF
>TRBJ2-6|TRBV3-1|.|few
TGTGCCAGCAGCCGGTCACAGCTAGCGGCCAACGTCCTGACTTTC
CASSRSQLAANVLTF
>TRBJ2-3|TRBV29-1|TRBD2|.
TGCAGCGTTGTCGGCGGGACTAGCGGGACGGTTAGTACAGATACGCAGTATTTT
CSVVGGTSGTVSTDTQYF
>TRBJ2-7|TRBV7-8|TRBD2|few
TGTGCCAGCAACTCGGGGGGCTCCTACGAGCAGTACTTC
CASNSGGSYEQYF
>TRBJ2-5|TRBV7-9|.|many
TGTGCCAGCAGCCTGCGACGGAACCAAGAGACCCAGTACTTC
CASSLRRNQETQYF
>TRBJ2-1|TRBV3-1|TRBD2|many
TGTGCCAGCAGCCGGGGAGGGGCCCTCAACAATGAGCAGTTCTTC
CASSRGGALNNEQFF
>TRBJ2-7|TRBV14|.|many
TGTGCCAGCAGCCAGCAAGGAAGCTCCTACGAGCAGTACTTC
CASSQQGSSYEQYF
>TRBJ1-2|TRBV20-1|.|few
TGCAGTGCTAGAGACCCTCAAGGACGGGGCTACACCTTC
CSARDPQGRGYTF
>TRBJ1-3|TRBV27|.|many
TGTGCCAGCAGTAGGGGGTCCGGGAACACCATATATTTT
CASSRGSGNTIYF
>TRBJ2-2|TRBV28|.|few
TGTGCCAGCAGTCCCCTCCCCATGAAAGGGGAGCTGTTTTTT
CASSPLPMKGELFF
>TRBJ2-7|TRBV4-3|.|many
TGCGCCAGCAGCCAAGATCACGGCACGTTATACGAGCAGTACTTC
CASSQDHGTLYEQYF
>TRBJ2-5|TRBV10-3|TRBD1|.
TGTGCCATCAGTAGGGGACAGGGGATTGAGACCCAGTACTTC
CAISRGQGIETQYF
>TRBJ1-2|TRBV12-3/TRBV12-4|TRBD1|many
TGTGCCAGCAGCCCTCCCCACACAGGGGCCTATGGCTACACCTTC
CASSPPHTGAYGYTF
>TRBJ2-6|TRBV6-1|.|.
TGTGCCAGCAGAGGCGGTGGGGCCAACGTCCTGACTTTC
CASRGGGANVLTF
>TRBJ2-4|TRBV12-3/TRBV12-4|.|many
TGTGCCAGCAGTTTCTCTTCCCACCTTAAAAACATTCAGTACTTC
CASSFSSHLKNIQYF
>TRBJ2-1|TRBV5-1|TRBD2|many
TGCGCCAGCAGCAACCTAATAGCGGGAGGGCCCCGCAATGAGCAGTTCTTC
CASSNLIAGGPRNEQFF
>TRBJ2-7|TRBV29-1|.|many
TGCAGCGTTAGGGGGGGGACAGCGTGGTTGAGTGGTGAGCAGTACTTC
CSVRGGTAWLSGEQYF
>TRBJ2-7|TRBV12-3/TRBV12-4|.|few
TGTGCCAGCAGTTTAGAAAGAAGGGCAGGGGTCTACGAGCAGTACTTC
CASSLERRAGVYEQYF
>TRBJ2-5|TRBV24-1|.|few
TGTGCCACCAGTGATTCCCGACAGACAGAGACCCAGTACTTC
CATSDSRQTETQYF
>TRBJ2-5|TRBV5-1|.|many
TGCGCCAGCAGCGTCGCCGGGACCACACAAGAGACCCAGTACTTC
CASSVAGTTQETQYF
>TRBJ2-7|TRBV6-1|TRBD1|few
TGTGCCAGCAGTGACCGGGACAGGGGCTACGAGCAGTACTTC
CASSDRDRGYEQYF
>TRBJ2-1|TRBV11-2|.|.
TGTGCCAGCAGCTTAACACGGATCAGGGAGCAGTTCTTC
CASSLTRIREQFF
>TRBJ1-2|TRBV30|.|few
TGTGCCTGGAGTGTACCCGGGGGTACCTATGGCTACACCTTC
CAWSVPGGTYGYTF
>TRBJ2-4|TRBV29-1|.|many
TGCAGCGTCTCAGAGGGCTTGAACATTCAGTACTTC
CSVSEGLNIQYF
>TRBJ2-5|TRBV20-1|.|.
TGCAGTGCTAGAGTAAGTCCTGGCATGGAGACCCAGTACTTC
CSARVSPGMETQYF
>TRBJ1-5|TRBV6-2/TRBV6-3|.|many
TGTGCCAGCACTGACACCAGCAATCAGCCCCAGCATTTT
CASTDTSNQPQHF